This note documents a single T cell receptor (beta chain) sequence. This sample was taken from a study of blood T cell repertoires in COVID-19. Study as a whole: From the United States, Italy and Spain came samples of acute and convalescent COVID-19. The analysed material was cDNA or gDNA that came from T cells, B-cell-depleted T cells, or PBMCs.

Source study methods: Estimates of nucleated cell counts were drawn from the amplification of reference gene primers. The data were produced by immunoSEQ multiplex PCR, yet TCRdb's version contains in-frame clones alone and is incomplete. The V and J calls and clone size were taken over from that table, and D and trimming were inferred from the DNA. The sample shows about 200,000 clones, 88% of them seen only once. J lost 5 bases, V lost 2 bases, and 11 bases had no gene match. The CDR3 has 16 residues. CDR1 and CDR2 (germline): SNHLY, FYNNEI. Sequenced: peripheral blood. The chain joins TRBV2 to TRBJ2-7; 8 nucleotides agree with TRBD1. This TCR was recovered from a man aged 40-49 years with active or convalescent COVID-19. CDR3 in amino acids: CASSEPTDRDVDEQYF. CDR3 DNA sequence: TGTGCCAGCAGTGAACCGACGGACAGGGACGTGGACGAGCAGTACTTC.